These T cell receptor beta chains were read from a single sample in a study of patients and donors after allogeneic stem cell transplantation. TCRdb reprocessed the RT-PCR reads via MiXCR and lists one record per CDR3 protein. Among a few hundred thousand distinct CDR3 sequences listed, less than 50% were seen once. Material: blood, either unsorted or a sorted T cell fraction (not recorded which). The source is a human donor who was either an allogeneic HSCT recipient or a stem cell or donor lymphocyte infusion donor (not recorded which). It is not recorded whose cells these are; they may come from a transplant donor. Each CDR3 is given without its conserved first and last residue. Some rows have no size entry. The others give once, few or many, or a class for an expanded clone.

j_gene,v_gene,abundance,CDR3aa
TRBJ1-2,TRBV4-3,NA,ASSQVLTGVDGYT
TRBJ2-3,TRBV5-1,few,ASSLAGGSGALDTQY
TRBJ2-3,TRBV5-1,few,ASSLSAFTDTQY
TRBJ2-7,TRBV12-3/TRBV12-4,few,ASSPAGFAPYEQY
TRBJ2-7,TRBV6-6,many,ASSRDRGYEQY
TRBJ1-5,TRBV12-3/TRBV12-4,NA,ASSLISGSGNQPQH
TRBJ1-4,TRBV27,few,ASSSRAGTEKLF
TRBJ2-7,TRBV4-1,NA,ASSRRQGQRATYEQY
TRBJ2-3,TRBV11-2,NA,ASSLALGTSGTQY
TRBJ1-6,TRBV5-1,NA,ASSLVGRGSSSPLH
TRBJ1-1,TRBV5-1,NA,ASSLVVGTEAF
TRBJ1-6,TRBV12-3/TRBV12-4,NA,ASSATGRLNSPLH
TRBJ1-4,TRBV12-3/TRBV12-4,NA,ASSLGHRTGEKLF
TRBJ1-3,TRBV12-3/TRBV12-4,NA,ASSLGRGSLFSGNTIY
TRBJ2-7,TRBV7-9,NA,ASSFRDYSYEQY
TRBJ1-1,TRBV7-8,NA,ASSRAAEAF
TRBJ1-6,TRBV18,NA,ASSASQGGGNSPLH